This is a list of T cell receptor beta chains from one sample in a study of CD8+CD57+ T cells in acquired aplastic anemia. Via MiXCR, TCRdb re-called the reads, giving one row per CDR3 protein. The table lists more than 150,000 distinct CDR3 sequences, 48% of them singletons. Source material: sorted CD4+, CD8+, or CD8+CD57+ T cells (not recorded which) from PBMCs. The receptors were gathered from a human donor with aplastic anemia. Each CDR3 is given with its conserved first and last residue. Fields, in order: J gene, D gene, V gene, clone size, CDR3 protein, CDR3 DNA. D genes are given only for firm matches. Expanded clones get a size class; other rows say once, few or many, or leave the size out.

>TRBJ1-1|TRBD1|TRBV7-2|once
CASSSDRGYTEAFF
TGTGCCAGCAGCTCGGACAGGGGATACACTGAAGCTTTCTTT
>TRBJ2-5|-|TRBV29-1|-
CSARWGHGTQYF
TGCAGCGCCCGCTGGGGGCACGGGACCCAGTACTTC
>TRBJ2-7|-|TRBV18|many
CASSRDTVGEQYF
TGTGCCAGCTCACGGGACACGGTCGGCGAGCAGTACTTC
>TRBJ1-6|-|TRBV7-2|-
CASNLAGGAGGSPLHF
TGCGCCAGCAACTTAGCGGGGGGGGCGGGTGGTTCACCCCTCCACTTT
>TRBJ1-6|TRBD1|TRBV11-2|-
CASSIYRGGSPLHF
TGTGCCAGCAGCATATACAGGGGTGGTTCACCCCTCCACTTT
>TRBJ1-2|-|TRBV11-1|many
CASSLTQGANYGYTF
TGTGCCAGCAGCTTAACACAGGGAGCTAACTATGGCTACACCTTC
>TRBJ1-1|-|TRBV5-1|few
CASSLEDPFYAEAFF
TGCGCCAGCAGCTTGGAGGACCCATTTTACGCTGAAGCTTTCTTT
>TRBJ1-3|-|TRBV28|few
CASSNRQRPSGNTIYF
TGTGCCAGCAGTAACCGACAGCGGCCCTCTGGAAACACCATATATTTT
>TRBJ1-2|TRBD1|TRBV7-8|few
CATLPQGYYGYTF
TGTGCCACCCTTCCACAGGGGTACTATGGCTACACCTTC
>TRBJ2-5|TRBD1|TRBV15|-
CATTLDRGPETQYF
TGTGCCACCACCTTGGACAGGGGGCCGGAGACCCAGTACTTC
>TRBJ1-5|TRBD1|TRBV20-1|-
CSAPLGQIDQPQHF
TGCAGTGCTCCATTGGGACAGATCGATCAGCCCCAGCATTTT
>TRBJ1-6|TRBD1|TRBV10-3|medium-sized
CAIRTGTGNSPLHF
TGTGCCATCAGGACCGGGACAGGGAATTCACCCCTCCACTTT
>TRBJ2-7|-|TRBV7-9|-
CASGSGTGTYEQYF
TGTGCCAGCGGTTCCGGGACGGGCACCTACGAGCAGTACTTC
>TRBJ2-3|TRBD2|TRBV5-1|many
CASSSQTSSDTQYF
TGCGCCAGCAGCTCTCAGACTAGCTCAGATACGCAGTATTTT
>TRBJ2-3|TRBD2|TRBV2|many
CASSATSGLSTDTQYF
TGTGCCAGCAGTGCGACTAGCGGGTTGTCCACAGATACGCAGTATTTT
>TRBJ2-1|TRBD2|TRBV20-1|-
CSATTGTSVNEQFF
TGCAGTGCTACCACCGGGACTAGCGTAAATGAGCAGTTCTTC
>TRBJ2-1|-|TRBV27|-
CASSLYRENEQFF
TGTGCCAGCAGTTTATATAGGGAAAATGAGCAGTTCTTC
>TRBJ2-5|-|TRBV20-1|-
CSARRLGTQVQETQYF
TGCAGTGCCAGGCGGTTGGGCACCCAGGTCCAAGAGACCCAGTACTTC
>TRBJ1-2|TRBD1|TRBV6-1|many
CASRVGQGAYGYTF
TGTGCCAGCAGAGTCGGACAGGGAGCCTATGGCTACACCTTC
>TRBJ1-2|-|TRBV12-3/TRBV12-4|once
CASSRPGRRSLGCTF
TGTGCCAGCAGCCGCCCGGGACGGCGCAGTTTAGGGTGCACCTTC
>TRBJ2-1|-|TRBV29-1|-
CSVHAGNEGEQFF
TGCAGCGTGCATGCGGGTAACGAGGGCGAGCAGTTCTTC
>TRBJ2-3|-|TRBV29-1|-
CSVEGESTDTQYF
TGCAGCGTTGAAGGAGAGAGCACAGATACGCAGTATTTT
>TRBJ1-2|TRBD1|TRBV19|-
CASSQDREFGGYTF
TGTGCCAGTAGTCAGGACAGGGAGTTCGGTGGCTACACCTTC
>TRBJ2-7|-|TRBV12-3/TRBV12-4|-
CASSFGGYYEQYF
TGTGCCAGCAGTTTTGGTGGCTACTACGAGCAGTACTTC
>TRBJ1-2|-|TRBV10-3|many
CAISGGMNGYTF
TGTGCCATCAGTGGGGGGATGAATGGCTACACCTTC
>TRBJ2-1|TRBD2|TRBV24-1|few
CATSDLASGEQFF
TGTGCCACCAGTGATTTAGCTAGCGGTGAGCAGTTCTTC
>TRBJ2-2|TRBD2|TRBV5-1|many
CASSLLAASGSYTGELFF
TGCGCCAGCAGCTTGCTCGCGGCTAGCGGGAGTTACACCGGGGAGCTGTTTTTT
>TRBJ1-2|TRBD1|TRBV6-1|many
CASSEEGTGGFGYTF
TGTGCCAGCAGTGAAGAGGGGACAGGGGGTTTTGGCTACACCTTC
>TRBJ2-2|-|TRBV15|many
CATSPGRNTGELFF
TGTGCCACCTCCCCGGGTAGGAACACCGGGGAGCTGTTTTTT
>TRBJ2-7|TRBD1|TRBV2|-
CASSPRGTGWYEQYF
TGTGCCAGCAGCCCCAGGGGGACAGGGTGGTACGAGCAGTACTTC
>TRBJ2-6|-|TRBV7-9|many
CASRFLGTSGWANVLTF
TGTGCCAGCAGATTCTTGGGGACCTCCGGGTGGGCCAACGTCCTGACTTTC
>TRBJ2-7|TRBD1|TRBV6-5|many
CASSPEGASYEQYF
TGTGCCAGCAGTCCCGAGGGGGCTTCCTACGAGCAGTACTTC
>TRBJ2-7|TRBD1|TRBV7-9|-
CAGSLGQGAHEQYF
TGTGCCGGCAGCTTAGGACAGGGGGCACACGAGCAGTACTTC
>TRBJ1-5|-|TRBV10-3|few
CAISLDLNQPQHF
TGTGCCATCAGCCTGGACCTCAATCAGCCCCAGCATTTT
>TRBJ2-7|-|TRBV24-1|-
CATSDTARSYEQYF
TGTGCCACCAGTGATACAGCCCGCTCCTACGAGCAGTACTTC
>TRBJ2-5|-|TRBV18|many
CASSQERETQYF
TGTGCCAGCTCACAAGAGAGAGAGACCCAGTACTTC
>TRBJ1-1|TRBD1|TRBV5-6|-
CASSWKTGATTEAFF
TGTGCCAGCAGCTGGAAAACAGGGGCTACCACTGAAGCTTTCTTT
>TRBJ1-2|-|TRBV25-1|-
CASSAWTLQTSYGYTF
TGTGCCAGCAGTGCTTGGACCTTACAGACATCCTATGGCTACACCTTC
>TRBJ2-7|-|TRBV7-2|-
CASRIRAANYEQYF
TGTGCCAGCCGAATCCGGGCCGCCAACTACGAGCAGTACTTC
>TRBJ2-7|-|TRBV12-3/TRBV12-4|many
CASSFRGIEQYF
TGTGCCAGCAGTTTTCGAGGTATCGAGCAGTACTTC
>TRBJ2-3|-|TRBV20-1|once
CSAGDLTTTDTQYF
TGCAGTGCTGGAGATTTGACTACCACAGATACGCAGTATTTT
>TRBJ1-2|-|TRBV29-1|-
CSVEEGSRTF
TGCAGCGTTGAAGAAGGGTCACGCACCTTC